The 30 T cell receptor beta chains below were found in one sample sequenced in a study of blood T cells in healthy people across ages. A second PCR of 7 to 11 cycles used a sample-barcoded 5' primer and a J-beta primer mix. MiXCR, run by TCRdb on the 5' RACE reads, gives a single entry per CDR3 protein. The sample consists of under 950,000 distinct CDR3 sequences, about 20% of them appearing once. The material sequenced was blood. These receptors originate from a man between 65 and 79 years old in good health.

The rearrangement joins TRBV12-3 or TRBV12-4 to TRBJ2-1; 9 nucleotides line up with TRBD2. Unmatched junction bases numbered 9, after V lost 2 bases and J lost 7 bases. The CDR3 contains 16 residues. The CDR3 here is CASSLFGGRALNEQFF. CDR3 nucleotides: TGTGCCAGCAGTTTATTTGGCGGGAGGGCCCTGAATGAGCAGTTCTTC.

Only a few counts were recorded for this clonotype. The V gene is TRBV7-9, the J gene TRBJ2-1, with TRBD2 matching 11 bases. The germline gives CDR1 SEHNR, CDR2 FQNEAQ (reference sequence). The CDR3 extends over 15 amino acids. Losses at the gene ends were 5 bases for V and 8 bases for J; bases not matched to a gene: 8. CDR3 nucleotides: TGTGCCAGCAGCCCCAGGGGACTAGCGGCCGATGAGCAGTTCTTC. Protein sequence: CASSPRGLAADEQFF.

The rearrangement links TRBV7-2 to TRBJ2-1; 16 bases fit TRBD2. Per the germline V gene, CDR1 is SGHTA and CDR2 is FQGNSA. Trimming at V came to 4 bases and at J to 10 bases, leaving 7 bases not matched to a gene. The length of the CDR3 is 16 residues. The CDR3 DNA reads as TGTGCCAGCAGCTCTACGGGACTAGCGGGAGGGCCAGAGCAGTTCTTC. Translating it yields CASSSTGLAGGPEQFF.

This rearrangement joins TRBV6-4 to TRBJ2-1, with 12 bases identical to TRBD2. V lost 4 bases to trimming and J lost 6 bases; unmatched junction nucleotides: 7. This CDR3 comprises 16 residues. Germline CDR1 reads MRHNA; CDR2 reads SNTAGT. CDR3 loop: CASSVLAGGPLNEQFF. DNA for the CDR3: TGTGCCAGCAGTGTCCTAGCGGGAGGGCCCCTCAATGAGCAGTTCTTC.

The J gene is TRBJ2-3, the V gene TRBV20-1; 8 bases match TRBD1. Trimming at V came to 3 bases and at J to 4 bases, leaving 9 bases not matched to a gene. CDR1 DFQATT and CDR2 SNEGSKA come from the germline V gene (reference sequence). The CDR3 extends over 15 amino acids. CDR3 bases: TGCAGTGCTAGCTTCAGGGGGCAGATGGCAGATACGCAGTATTTT. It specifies CSASFRGQMADTQYF.

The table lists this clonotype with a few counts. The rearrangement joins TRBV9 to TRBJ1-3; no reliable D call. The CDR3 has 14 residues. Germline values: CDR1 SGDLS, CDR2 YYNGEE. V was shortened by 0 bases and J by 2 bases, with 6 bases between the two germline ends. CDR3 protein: CASSVGTTGNTIYF. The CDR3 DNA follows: TGTGCCAGCAGCGTAGGCACTACTGGAAACACCATATATTTT.

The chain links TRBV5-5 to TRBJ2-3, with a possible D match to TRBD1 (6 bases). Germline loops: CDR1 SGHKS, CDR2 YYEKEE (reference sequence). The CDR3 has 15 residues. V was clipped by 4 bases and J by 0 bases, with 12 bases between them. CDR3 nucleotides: TGTGCCAGCAGCCCCCAGGGGCCCAGCACAGATACGCAGTATTTT. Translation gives CASSPQGPSTDTQYF.

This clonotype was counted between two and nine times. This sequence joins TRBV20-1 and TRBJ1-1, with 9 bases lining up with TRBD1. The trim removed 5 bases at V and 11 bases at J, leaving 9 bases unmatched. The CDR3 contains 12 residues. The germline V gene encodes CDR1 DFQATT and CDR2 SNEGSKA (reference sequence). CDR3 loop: CSASGQGYGAFF. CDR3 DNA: TGCAGTGCTTCGGGACAGGGTTACGGTGCTTTCTTT.

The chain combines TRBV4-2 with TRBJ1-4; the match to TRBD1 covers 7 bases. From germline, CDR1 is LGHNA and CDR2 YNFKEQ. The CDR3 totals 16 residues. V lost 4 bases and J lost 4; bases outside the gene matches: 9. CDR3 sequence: CASSPLLQGGNEKLFF. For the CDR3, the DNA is TGTGCCAGCAGCCCCCTCTTGCAGGGGGGTAATGAAAAACTGTTTTTT.

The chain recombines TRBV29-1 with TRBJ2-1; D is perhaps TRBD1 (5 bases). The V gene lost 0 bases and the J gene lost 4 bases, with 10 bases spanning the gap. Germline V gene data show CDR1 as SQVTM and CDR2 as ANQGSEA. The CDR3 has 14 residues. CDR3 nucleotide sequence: TGCAGCGTTGAAGACTCGACAGCTTACAATGAGCAGTTCTTC. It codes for CSVEDSTAYNEQFF.

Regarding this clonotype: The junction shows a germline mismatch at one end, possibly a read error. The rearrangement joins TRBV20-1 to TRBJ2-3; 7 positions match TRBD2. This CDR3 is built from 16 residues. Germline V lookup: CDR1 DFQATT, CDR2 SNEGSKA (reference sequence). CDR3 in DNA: TGCGGTGCAAAGCGACAGACTAGCCCGAGACAGATTGGGCAGTATTTT. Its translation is CGAKRQTSPRQIGQYF.

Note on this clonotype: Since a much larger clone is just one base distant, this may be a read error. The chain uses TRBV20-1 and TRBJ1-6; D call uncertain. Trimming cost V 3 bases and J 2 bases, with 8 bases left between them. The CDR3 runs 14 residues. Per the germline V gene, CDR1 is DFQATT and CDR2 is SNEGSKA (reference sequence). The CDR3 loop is CSASGLTYNSPLHF. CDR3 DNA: TGCAGTGCTAGTGGTCTAACCTATAATTCACCCCTCCACTTT.

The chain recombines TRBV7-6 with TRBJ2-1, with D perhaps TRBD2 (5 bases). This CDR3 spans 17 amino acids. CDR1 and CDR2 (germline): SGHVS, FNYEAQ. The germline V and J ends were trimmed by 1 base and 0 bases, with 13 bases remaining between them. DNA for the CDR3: TGTGCCAGCAGCTTAGTGGTCGGGGAAAGCTCCTACAATGAGCAGTTCTTC. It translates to CASSLVVGESSYNEQFF.

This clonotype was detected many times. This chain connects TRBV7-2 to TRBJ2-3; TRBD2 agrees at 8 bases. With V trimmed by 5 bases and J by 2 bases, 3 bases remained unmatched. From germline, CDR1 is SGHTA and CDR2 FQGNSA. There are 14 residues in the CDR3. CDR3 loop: CASSNSGDTDTQYF. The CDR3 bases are TGTGCCAGCAGCAATAGCGGGGACACAGATACGCAGTATTTT.

CDR3 nucleotides: TGCGCCAGCAGAAATGCAGAATCCAGGACACAGAATGAGCAGTTCTTC. Its protein product is CASRNAESRTQNEQFF. This chain connects TRBV5-1 to TRBJ2-1, with a tentative D call TRBD1 (5 bases). V gave up 5 bases and J gave up 7 bases, with 22 bases separating them. Looked up from germline, CDR1 is SGHRS and CDR2 is YFSETQ. The CDR3 totals 16 residues.

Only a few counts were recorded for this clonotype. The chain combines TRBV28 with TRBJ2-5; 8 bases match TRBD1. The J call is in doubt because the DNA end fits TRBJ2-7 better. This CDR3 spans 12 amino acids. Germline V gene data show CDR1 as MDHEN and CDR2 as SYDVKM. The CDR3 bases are TGTGCCAGTAGACAGGGGCTATACGAGCAGTACTTC. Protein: CASRQGLYEQYF.

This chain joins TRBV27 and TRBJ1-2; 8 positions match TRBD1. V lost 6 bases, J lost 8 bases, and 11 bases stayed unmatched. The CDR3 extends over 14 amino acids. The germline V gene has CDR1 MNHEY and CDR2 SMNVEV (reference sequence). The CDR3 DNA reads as TGTGCCAGCAGCCCGGCCCAGGGGGCACGGGGCTACACCTTC. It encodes CASSPAQGARGYTF.

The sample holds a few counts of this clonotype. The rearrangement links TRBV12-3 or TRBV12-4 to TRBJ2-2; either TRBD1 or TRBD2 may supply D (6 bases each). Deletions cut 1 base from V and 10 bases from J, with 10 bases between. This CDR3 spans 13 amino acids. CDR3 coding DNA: TGTGCCAGCAGTTTAGGGGGGGCAGCGGAGCTGTTTTTT. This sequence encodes CASSLGGAAELFF.

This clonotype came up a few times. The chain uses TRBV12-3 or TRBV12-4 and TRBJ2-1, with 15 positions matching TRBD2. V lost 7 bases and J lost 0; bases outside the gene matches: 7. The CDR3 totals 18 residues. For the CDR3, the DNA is TGTGCCAGCAAGGGACTAGCGGGAGGTGTTAGCTCCTACAATGAGCAGTTCTTC. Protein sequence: CASKGLAGGVSSYNEQFF.

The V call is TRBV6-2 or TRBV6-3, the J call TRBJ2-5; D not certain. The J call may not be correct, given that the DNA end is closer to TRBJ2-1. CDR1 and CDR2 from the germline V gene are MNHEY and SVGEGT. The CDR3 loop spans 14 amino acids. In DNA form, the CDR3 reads TGTGCCAGCAGTTACTCGATTGCACGGGCTGAGCAGTTCTTC. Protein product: CASSYSIARAEQFF.

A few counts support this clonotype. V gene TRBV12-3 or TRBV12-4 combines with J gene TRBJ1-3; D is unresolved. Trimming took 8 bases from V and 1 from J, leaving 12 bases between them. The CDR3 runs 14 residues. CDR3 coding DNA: TGTGCCAGCTCGGCATCCGAGTCTGGAAACACCATATATTTT. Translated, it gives CASSASESGNTIYF.

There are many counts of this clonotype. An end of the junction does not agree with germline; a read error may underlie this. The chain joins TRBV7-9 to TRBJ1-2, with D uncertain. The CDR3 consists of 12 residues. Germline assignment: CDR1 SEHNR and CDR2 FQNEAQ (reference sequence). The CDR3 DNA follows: TGCGCCAGCAGCCTGGGCGACTATGGCTACACCTTC. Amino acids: CASSLGDYGYTF.

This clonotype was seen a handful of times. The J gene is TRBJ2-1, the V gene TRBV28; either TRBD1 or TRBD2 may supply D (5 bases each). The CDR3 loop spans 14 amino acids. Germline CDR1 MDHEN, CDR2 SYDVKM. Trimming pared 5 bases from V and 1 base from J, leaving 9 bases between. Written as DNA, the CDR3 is TGTGCCAGCAGTCAGGGACCTTCCTACAATGAGCAGTTCTTC. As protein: CASSQGPSYNEQFF.

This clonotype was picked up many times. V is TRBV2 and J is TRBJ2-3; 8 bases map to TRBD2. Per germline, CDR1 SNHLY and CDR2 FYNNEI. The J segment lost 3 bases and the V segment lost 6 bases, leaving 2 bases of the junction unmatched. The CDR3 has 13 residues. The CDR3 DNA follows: TGTGCCAGCAGGGCGGGAGGAACAGATACGCAGTATTTT. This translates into CASRAGGTDTQYF. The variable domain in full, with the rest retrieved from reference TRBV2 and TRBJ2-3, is EPEVTQTPSHQVTQMGQEVILRCVPISNHLYFYWYRQILGQKVEFLVSFYNNEISEKSEIFDDQFSVERPDGSNFTLKIRSTKLEDSAMYFCASRAGGTDTQYFGPGTRLTVL.

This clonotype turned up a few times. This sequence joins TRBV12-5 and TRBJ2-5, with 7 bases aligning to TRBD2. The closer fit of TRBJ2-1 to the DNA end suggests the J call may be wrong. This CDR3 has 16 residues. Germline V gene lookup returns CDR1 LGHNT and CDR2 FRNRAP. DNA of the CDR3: TGTGCTAGTGGTTTGGTAATGTGGGGGGAGGGCAATGAGCAGTTCTTC. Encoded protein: CASGLVMWGEGNEQFF.

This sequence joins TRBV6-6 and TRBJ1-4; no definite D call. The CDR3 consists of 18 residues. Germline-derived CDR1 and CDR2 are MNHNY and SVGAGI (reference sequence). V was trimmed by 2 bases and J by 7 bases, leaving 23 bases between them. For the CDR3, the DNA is TGTGCCAGCAGTTACCCTAGGGCCATTTCCGAGGGCAGTGAAAAACTGTTTTTT. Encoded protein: CASSYPRAISEGSEKLFF.

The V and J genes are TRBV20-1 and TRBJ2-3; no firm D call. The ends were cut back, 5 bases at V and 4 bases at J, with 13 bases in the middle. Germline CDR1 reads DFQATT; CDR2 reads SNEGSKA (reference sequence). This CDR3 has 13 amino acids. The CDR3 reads CSAGSTAADTQYF. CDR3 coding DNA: TGCAGTGCTGGTAGCACCGCGGCAGATACGCAGTATTTT.

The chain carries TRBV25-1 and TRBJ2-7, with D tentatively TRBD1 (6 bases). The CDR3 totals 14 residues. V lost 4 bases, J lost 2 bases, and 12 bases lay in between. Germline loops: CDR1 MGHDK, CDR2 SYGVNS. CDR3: CASSGDTPTYEQYF. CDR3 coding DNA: TGTGCCAGCAGTGGGGACACACCAACCTACGAGCAGTACTTC.

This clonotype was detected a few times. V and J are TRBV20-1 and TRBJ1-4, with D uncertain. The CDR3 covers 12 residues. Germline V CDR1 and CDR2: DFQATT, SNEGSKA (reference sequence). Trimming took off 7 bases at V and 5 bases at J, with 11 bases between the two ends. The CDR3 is CSGPAGNEKLFF. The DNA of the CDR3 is TGCAGTGGCCCTGCGGGAAATGAAAAACTGTTTTTT.

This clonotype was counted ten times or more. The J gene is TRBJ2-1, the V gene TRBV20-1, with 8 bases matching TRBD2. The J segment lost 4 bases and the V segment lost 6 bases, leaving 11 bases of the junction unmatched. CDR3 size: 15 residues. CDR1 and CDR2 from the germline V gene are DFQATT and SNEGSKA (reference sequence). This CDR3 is CSATVREGLYNEQFF. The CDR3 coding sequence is TGCAGTGCCACAGTTCGGGAGGGCCTTTACAATGAGCAGTTCTTC.